What follows are 9 T cell receptor beta chains derived from one specimen sequenced in a study of shared clonotypes between healthy human individuals. Repertoires were generated with immunoSEQ multiplex PCR, while TCRdb's copy carries only in-frame clones and drops some. The sample shows over a million clones, approximately 68% of them seen only once. The sequenced material came from memory CD4+ T cells sorted from blood. This sample's subset: CD45RA-negative fraction. The receptors come from a man in his late teens or twenties in good health.

This rearrangement joins TRBV5-6 to TRBJ1-2; perhaps TRBD1 as D (5 bases). Per the germline V gene, CDR1 is SGHDT and CDR2 is YYEEEE. V lost 4 bases and J 7 bases, leaving 17 bases between the germline ends. CDR3 length: 14 residues. The CDR3 region is CASSDLGGSRGYTF. The CDR3 DNA reads TGTGCCAGCAGCGATCTGGGGGGGTCTCGTGGCTACACCTTC.

The DNA of the CDR3 is TGTGCCAGCAAGACAGGGGATGTGTTTTATGGCTACACCTTC. It yields the protein CASKTGDVFYGYTF. This chain joins TRBV2 and TRBJ1-2; 8 nucleotides align to TRBD1. V shed 7 bases and J 5 bases; nucleotides not matched to a gene: 9. CDR1 is SNHLY, CDR2 FYNNEI, per germline. The CDR3 loop spans 14 amino acids.

As concerns this clone: Other nucleotide sequences from this sample produce the same CDR3. The chain recombines TRBV18 with TRBJ2-5; no reliable D call. V gave up 3 bases and J gave up 5 bases, with 4 bases separating them. Germline assignment: CDR1 KGHSH and CDR2 LQKENI. This CDR3 is 11 amino acids long. CDR3: CASSPGETQYF. CDR3 nucleotides: TGTGCCAGCTCACCCGGCGAGACCCAGTACTTC.

This clone was observed many times. The J gene is TRBJ2-7, the V gene TRBV5-5, with D tentatively TRBD2 (6 bases). Trimming stripped 4 bases from V and 3 bases from J, with 14 bases between. The CDR3 is made up of 14 amino acids. CDR1 SGHKS and CDR2 YYEKEE come from the germline V gene (reference sequence). The CDR3 sequence: CASSPGLLNYEQYF. CDR3 DNA sequence: TGTGCCAGCAGCCCGGGACTGTTGAACTACGAGCAGTACTTC.

This clone turned up a few times. The rearrangement uses TRBV6-6 and TRBJ1-5; possible D gene TRBD1, 5 bases. Germline loops: CDR1 MNHNY, CDR2 SVGAGI (reference sequence). The CDR3 totals 15 residues. V lost 0 bases to trimming and J lost 3 bases, with 9 bases between them. CDR3 region: CASSYSGVVNQPQHF. CDR3 bases: TGTGCCAGCAGTTACTCGGGGGTGGTCAATCAGCCCCAGCATTTT.

This clone came up a few times. The V gene is TRBV5-1, the J gene TRBJ1-6; TRBD1 might be the D (5 bases). V was shortened by 0 bases and J by 10 bases, with 17 bases between the two germline ends. Germline V CDR1 and CDR2: SGHRS, YFSETQ. The CDR3 length is 16 residues. CDR3 amino acids: CASSLDGAATPSPLHF. As DNA, the CDR3 is TGCGCCAGCAGCTTGGACGGGGCCGCAACTCCCTCACCCCTCCACTTT.

V is TRBV28 and J is TRBJ1-2; D might be TRBD1 (5 bases). Looked up from germline, CDR1 is MDHEN and CDR2 is SYDVKM. The CDR3 extends over 13 amino acids. V was trimmed by 8 bases and J by 3 bases, leaving 13 bases between them. The CDR3 spells CASGAGAYYGYTF. In DNA, the CDR3 is TGTGCCAGCGGCGCCGGGGCCTACTATGGCTACACCTTC.

The V and J genes are TRBV15 and TRBJ1-2, with D unresolved. Between the trimmed V and J ends, which lost 2 bases and 1 base, there was a span of 14 bases. The CDR3 has 16 residues. The germline CDR1 and CDR2 sequences are LNHNV and YYDKDF (reference sequence). CDR3 region: CATSRLDTEINYGYTF. As DNA, the CDR3 is TGTGCCACCAGCAGATTAGATACGGAGATTAACTATGGCTACACCTTC. The whole variable domain, remainder taken from reference TRBV15 and TRBJ1-2, is DAMVIQNPRYQVTQFGKPVTLSCSQTLNHNVMYWYQQKSSQAPKLLFHYYDKDFNNEADTPDNFQSRRPNTSFCFLDIRSPGLGDTAMYLCATSRLDTEINYGYTFGSGTRLTVV.

The chain couples TRBV29-1 to TRBJ2-1; 9 positions agree with TRBD2. Germline V gene data show CDR1 as SQVTM and CDR2 as ANQGSEA. V shed 5 bases and J 5 bases; nucleotides not matched to a gene: 13. The CDR3 is made up of 16 amino acids. CDR3 DNA sequence: TGCAGCGTTCCAAGCGGCCCTAGCGGGATCAACAATGAGCAGTTCTTC. The encoded protein is CSVPSGPSGINNEQFF.